At least ten counts were recorded for the clone carrying this TCR beta chain. Its specificity is not known. For repertoire sequencing, the TCR beta CDR3 regions were amplified from RNA transcripts. In the first round, RT-PCR was carried out with HTBI primers, and a multiplex PCR formed the second round. One entry per CDR3 protein results from TCRdb running MiXCR on the multiplex PCR reads. The profile shows almost 400,000 distinct CDR3 sequences, about a sixth of them singletons. These data belong to a study of Graves' ophthalmopathy and Graves' hyperthyroidism. The study, taken as a whole, reports: Sensitivity reached 60% to 71% and specificity approximately 72% when the model predicted ophthalmopathy progression. Detection in blood was also observed for most expanded thyroid clonotypes above 0.001 frequency.

All donors with ophthalmopathy were recorded as having moderate-to-severe activity, CAS ≥3, NOSPECS ≥4 and a duration under 3 months. The PBMCs used were ones drawn from less than 12 ml of fresh peripheral blood. V was shortened by 7 bases and J by 6 bases, with 19 bases between the two germline ends. The germline V gene has CDR1 SGHTA and CDR2 FQGNSA. CDR3 length equals 14 residues. This sequence originates from a woman in her late teens or twenties with Graves' ophthalmopathy. The sequenced material came from peripheral blood. J is TRBJ2-7 and V is TRBV7-2; D ambiguous. The CDR3 loop reads CASNPEIRPGEQYF. The CDR3 nucleotides read TGTGCCAGCAACCCAGAGATCCGGCCGGGCGAGCAGTACTTC. The full variable domain, its missing parts supplied by reference TRBV7-2 and TRBJ2-7, is GAGVSQSPSNKVTEKGKDVELRCDPISGHTALYWYRQSLGQGLEFLIYFQGNSAPDKSGLPSDRFSAERTGGSVSTLTIQRTQQEDSAVYLCASNPEIRPGEQYFGPGTRLTVT.